These 24 T cell receptor beta chains share one sample of origin, sequenced in a study of T cell responses to AZD1222 COVID-19 vaccine. Clones were sequenced by immunoSEQ multiplex PCR, and TCRdb holds only the in-frame ones, with some missing. The sample records tens of thousands of clones, roughly nine tenths being singletons. The sample here was peripheral blood, taken on day 0 of AZD1222 vaccination. The source of these receptors is an adult in good health.

V and J are TRBV28 and TRBJ1-5, with 8 bases matching TRBD1. After removal of 3 bases from V and 6 bases from J, the junction contained 4 bases not matched to a gene. The CDR3 totals 14 residues. Germline-derived CDR1 and CDR2 are MDHEN and SYDVKM. The CDR3 DNA follows: TGTGCCAGCAGTTTTCAGGGGGCAATTCAGCCCCAGCATTTT. Encoded protein: CASSFQGAIQPQHF.

The chain joins TRBV28 to TRBJ1-3; TRBD1 might be the D (5 bases). CDR1 MDHEN and CDR2 SYDVKM come from the germline V gene. The CDR3 spans 16 residues. V shed 3 bases and J shed 3 bases, with 15 bases lying between them. CDR3 region: CASSLAEGFSGNTIYF. DNA of the CDR3: TGTGCCAGCAGTTTGGCGGAGGGGTTCAGTGGAAACACCATATATTTT.

This chain joins TRBV6-5 and TRBJ1-2; D gene ambiguous. With 0 bases removed from V and 0 bases from J, the gap between germline ends came to 11 bases. The germline V gene encodes CDR1 MNHEY and CDR2 SVGAGI. This CDR3 has 16 amino acids. In DNA form, the CDR3 reads TGTGCCAGCAGTTACTCTTTGGGCGTAGCTAACTATGGCTACACCTTC. Amino acids: CASSYSLGVANYGYTF.

The chain uses TRBV27 and TRBJ2-2; weak D call: TRBD1 (6 bases). Trimming left V 4 bases short and J 5 bases short, with 17 bases between. Germline V CDR1 and CDR2: MNHEY, SMNVEV (reference sequence). The CDR3 extends over 16 amino acids. CDR3 DNA sequence: TGTGCCAGCAGTTCTCCGGTCGAGAGGGGGACCGGGGAGCTGTTTTTT. Its protein product is CASSSPVERGTGELFF.

The chain has TRBV25-1 and TRBJ1-1; D possibly corresponds to TRBD1 (6 bases). The V gene lost 1 base and the J gene lost 5 bases, with 14 bases spanning the gap. The germline CDR1 and CDR2 sequences are MGHDK and SYGVNS. The length of the CDR3 is 15 residues. The chain's CDR3 is CASSESSTGGTEAFF. The CDR3 DNA is TGTGCCAGCAGTGAATCCTCGACAGGCGGAACTGAAGCTTTCTTT.

The V call is TRBV15, the J call TRBJ2-3, with TRBD2 as a possible D gene (5 bases). This CDR3 is 15 amino acids long. Germline lookup yields CDR1 LNHNV and CDR2 YYDKDF (reference sequence). V was pared by 4 bases and J by 4 bases, with 15 bases between. The CDR3 region has the DNA TGTGCCACCAGCACGGGTGGGAGCCCCGCAGATACGCAGTATTTT. Translated, it gives CATSTGGSPADTQYF.

This rearrangement joins TRBV14 to TRBJ2-1; D remains unclear. V shed 3 bases and J shed 0 bases, with 12 bases lying between them. Germline CDR1 is SGHDN and CDR2 is FVKESK. This CDR3 region has 16 residues. The CDR3 bases are TGTGCCAGCAGCCAGATGGAAGGTAGCTCCTACAATGAGCAGTTCTTC. This translates into CASSQMEGSSYNEQFF.

This clone has a handful of counts. The chain has TRBV4-1 and TRBJ2-5; tentatively, D is TRBD2 (6 bases). V lost 4 bases and J lost 5, with 17 bases in between. Germline CDR1 reads MGHRA; CDR2 reads YSYEKL. This CDR3 region has 15 residues. CDR3 in DNA: TGCGCCAGCAGCCCCGGGACGACGGGAGTGGAGACCCAGTACTTC. Amino acid sequence: CASSPGTTGVETQYF.

This clone has only one observation. At one end, the junction sequence differs from germline, possibly due to a read error. The chain joins TRBV4-3 to TRBJ1-3; D not resolved. Germline V gene data show CDR1 as LGHNA and CDR2 as YSLEER. The CDR3 covers 15 residues. The CDR3 DNA follows: TGCGCCAGCAGTCAAGAGCCGGGGAAAGGAAACACCATATATTTT. It codes for CASSQEPGKGNTIYF.

V gene TRBV10-3 combines with J gene TRBJ2-3, with no clear D. CDR3 length: 14 amino acids. Trimming removed 3 bases at V and 2 bases at J, with 9 bases between. Germline V gives CDR1 ENHRY, CDR2 SYGVKD. The CDR3: CAISDQLNTDTQYF. The CDR3 bases are TGTGCCATCAGTGATCAGTTAAACACAGATACGCAGTATTTT.

This clone was seen a single time. The CDR3 DNA reads as TGTGCCAGCAGCCAGTCCCTAGCGGGAGGGCTCAATGAGCAGTTCTTC. Translation gives CASSQSLAGGLNEQFF. The chain employs TRBV4-2 and TRBJ2-1; 12 bases fit TRBD2. CDR1 and CDR2 (germline): LGHNA, YNFKEQ. V lost 3 bases, J lost 6 bases, and 6 bases stayed unmatched. The CDR3 is 16 amino acids.

The chain uses TRBV4-3 and TRBJ2-3; 10 bases line up with TRBD2. CDR3 length: 19 residues. Trimming removed 0 bases from V and 1 base from J; junction bases left unmatched: 10. Per germline, CDR1 LGHNA and CDR2 YSLEER. Here the CDR3 DNA reads TGCGCCAGCAGCCAAGATCTAGCGGGAGACCCCAAGGGCACAGATACGCAGTATTTT. Residues: CASSQDLAGDPKGTDTQYF.

This sequence joins TRBV5-1 and TRBJ2-1, with 11 bases identical to TRBD2. The trim removed 4 bases at V and 1 base at J, leaving 13 bases unmatched. The CDR3 totals 19 residues. Germline assignment: CDR1 SGHRS and CDR2 YFSETQ. CDR3 sequence: CASSKVTGLAEGSYNEQFF. CDR3 coding DNA: TGCGCCAGCAGCAAGGTGACGGGACTAGCGGAGGGATCCTACAATGAGCAGTTCTTC. Complete variable domain (other parts from reference TRBV5-1 and TRBJ2-1): KAGVTQTPRYLIKTRGQQVTLSCSPISGHRSVSWYQQTPGQGLQFLFEYFSETQRNKGNFPGRFSGRQFSNSRSEMNVSTLELGDSALYLCASSKVTGLAEGSYNEQFFGPGTRLTVL.

V gene TRBV6-6 combines with J gene TRBJ1-2; D call uncertain. The germline V and J ends were trimmed by 5 bases and 1 base, with 11 bases remaining between them. The germline CDR1 and CDR2 sequences are MNHNY and SVGAGI (reference sequence). This CDR3 contains 14 residues. CDR3 sequence (DNA): TGTGCCAGCAGTCCAACCACTGGTAACTATGGCTACACCTTC. Residues: CASSPTTGNYGYTF.

This chain connects TRBV28 to TRBJ1-4, with 7 bases fitting TRBD1. Germline trimming cut 6 bases from V and 7 bases from J; bases unmatched to any gene: 11. Germline V gene sequence: CDR1 MDHEN, CDR2 SYDVKM. The CDR3 sequence is 15 residues long. The CDR3 nucleotides read TGTGCCAGCAGGGCGAGGGGGCGCCGGGGTGAAAAACTGTTTTTT. Translated: CASRARGRRGEKLFF.

The V gene is TRBV4-1, the J gene TRBJ2-7; maybe TRBD1 (5 bases). This CDR3 is built from 14 residues. Germline CDR1 and CDR2: MGHRA and YSYEKL. V was cut by 3 bases and J by 5 bases, with 14 bases left in between. This chain's CDR3 is CASSHQGLYDEQYF. The CDR3, as DNA: TGCGCCAGCAGCCACCAGGGCTTATATGACGAGCAGTACTTC.

On this clone: The same CDR3 is also encoded by other DNA sequences in this sample. The chain carries TRBV18 and TRBJ1-1; D not resolved. Trimming removed 4 bases at V and 1 base at J, with 7 bases between. The CDR3 is 13 residues long. Germline V gene data show CDR1 as KGHSH and CDR2 as LQKENI. CDR3 sequence: CASSQGSNTEAFF. CDR3 in DNA: TGTGCCAGCTCACAGGGATCGAACACTGAAGCTTTCTTT.

This sequence joins TRBV9 and TRBJ2-1; no firm D call. The germline V gene encodes CDR1 SGDLS and CDR2 YYNGEE. With 0 bases removed from V and 9 bases from J, the gap between germline ends came to 16 bases. CDR3 size: 15 residues. CDR3 nucleotides: TGTGCCAGCAGCGTAGGGTTTTCGGTTATCGGTGAGCAGTTCTTC. It translates to CASSVGFSVIGEQFF.

The V and J genes are TRBV7-2 and TRBJ2-7, with TRBD2 matching over 7 bases. CDR3 size: 17 residues. After removal of 5 bases from V and 0 bases from J, the junction contained 13 bases not matched to a gene. Looked up from germline, CDR1 is SGHTA and CDR2 is FQGNSA. The CDR3 loop is CASSAAAGLYISYEQYF. Written as DNA, the CDR3 is TGTGCCAGCAGCGCGGCAGCGGGACTCTATATCTCCTACGAGCAGTACTTC.

The chain employs TRBV5-1 and TRBJ2-3, with unresolved D. In germline, CDR1 is SGHRS, CDR2 YFSETQ. Trimming pared 4 bases from V and 1 base from J, leaving 10 bases between. CDR3 size: 14 residues. Here the CDR3 reads CASSPSGRTDTQYF. CDR3 nucleotide sequence: TGCGCCAGCAGCCCTTCCGGGCGCACAGATACGCAGTATTTT.

CDR3 DNA: TGTGCCAGCAGCCCTGTCCCGGGACCCAACTACGAGCAGTACTTC. Residues: CASSPVPGPNYEQYF. V and J are TRBV4-2 and TRBJ2-7, with D perhaps given as TRBD1 or TRBD2 (5 bases each). There are 15 residues in the CDR3. V was shortened by 4 bases and J by 3 bases, with 16 bases between the two germline ends. The germline V gene has CDR1 LGHNA and CDR2 YNFKEQ.

The chain links TRBV6-2 or TRBV6-3 to TRBJ2-7; D possibly corresponds to TRBD2 (5 bases). In germline, CDR1 is MNHEY, CDR2 SVGEGT. Trimming left V 4 bases short and J 3 bases short, with 16 bases between. The CDR3 spans 15 residues. CDR3: CASSSLLEGSYEQYF. DNA for the CDR3: TGTGCCAGCAGTTCCTTGCTTGAGGGAAGCTACGAGCAGTACTTC.

The gene calls are TRBV4-1 and TRBJ1-4; maybe TRBD1 (5 bases). Germline assignment: CDR1 MGHRA and CDR2 YSYEKL. This CDR3 is built from 15 residues. Trimming left V 1 base short and J 5 bases short, with 11 bases between. The CDR3 nucleotides are TGCGCCAGCAGCCAAGTTGGGCAGGGAAATGAAAAACTGTTTTTT. Its translation: CASSQVGQGNEKLFF.

The J gene is TRBJ1-2, the V gene TRBV3-1 (or the pseudogene TRBV3-2); D is unclear. The CDR3 totals 15 residues. V was clipped by 4 bases and J by 2 bases, with 14 bases between them. In germline, CDR1 is LGHDT, CDR2 YNNKEL (reference sequence). In DNA form, the CDR3 reads TGTGCCAGCAGCCCCTTTCCCCAAATCAACTATGGCTACACCTTC. Amino acids: CASSPFPQINYGYTF.